These 24 T cell receptor beta chains came from one sample sequenced in a study of T cells after yellow fever vaccination. Using its own MiXCR run on the 5' RACE reads, TCRdb lists one record per CDR3 protein. Of more than 110,000 distinct CDR3 sequences listed, just over 6.5% are singletons. The sequencing used CD4+ T cells sorted from PBMCs, collected 10 days after the yellow fever booster vaccination. These TCRs come from a man aged 25-40 years who received the YFV17D yellow fever vaccine.

This clonotype was recorded many times. J is TRBJ2-1 and V is TRBV5-1; D is perhaps TRBD1 (6 bases). The CDR3 spans 15 residues. Between the trimmed V and J ends, which lost 4 bases and 2 bases, there was a span of 13 bases. CDR1 is SGHRS, CDR2 YFSETQ, per germline. The CDR3 region has the DNA TGCGCCAGCAGCCAACAGGGAAGAACCTACAATGAGCAGTTCTTC. Residues: CASSQQGRTYNEQFF.

In this sample, this clonotype turned up many times. This chain links TRBV12-3 or TRBV12-4 with TRBJ2-7, with 10 nucleotides matching TRBD1. CDR3 length: 13 amino acids. The V segment lost 6 bases and the J segment 5 bases; nucleotides outside the gene matches: 4. DNA of the CDR3: TGTGCCAGCAGACGGACAGGGGGACACGAGCAGTACTTC. Protein sequence: CASRRTGGHEQYF.

This clonotype was counted at least ten times. The gene calls are TRBV27 and TRBJ2-7, with TRBD1 identical over 9 bases. The CDR3 covers 17 residues. Looked up from germline, CDR1 is MNHEY and CDR2 is SMNVEV (reference sequence). With V trimmed by 0 bases and J by 4 bases, 10 bases remained unmatched. The CDR3 loop is CASSLSYRGHVVYEQYF. The CDR3 DNA follows: TGTGCCAGCAGTTTATCATACAGGGGGCATGTCGTTTACGAGCAGTACTTC.

This clonotype has just a few counts. V is TRBV12-3 or TRBV12-4 and J is TRBJ1-6; 7 positions match TRBD1. Losses at the gene ends were 4 bases for V and 10 bases for J; bases not matched to a gene: 13. There are 16 residues in the CDR3. CDR3 sequence reads: CASSSSYTGVGSPLHF. CDR3 in DNA: TGTGCCAGCAGTTCCTCTTACACAGGGGTCGGATCACCCCTCCACTTT.

There are a few counts of this clonotype. V is TRBV5-4 and J is TRBJ1-1; 8 positions match TRBD1. This CDR3 has 14 residues. V dropped 0 bases and J dropped 8; count of bases not matched to a gene: 6. Germline CDR1 SGHNT, CDR2 YYREEE (reference sequence). The CDR3 coding sequence is TGTGCCAGCAGCTTGGGGACAGGGAATAAGGAAGCTTTCTTT. Residues: CASSLGTGNKEAFF.

This clonotype has a count of ten or more. The J gene is TRBJ2-2, the V gene TRBV7-9; the D is unclear. The CDR3 totals 15 residues. Trimming stripped 5 bases from V and 0 bases from J, with 10 bases between. CDR1 is SEHNR and CDR2 is FQNEAQ in the germline V gene (reference sequence). CDR3 sequence (DNA): TGTGCCAGCAGCGAACTGATACCGAACACCGGGGAGCTGTTTTTT. Encoded protein: CASSELIPNTGELFF.

The chain carries TRBV30 and TRBJ1-4, with a weak D call TRBD1 (5 bases). Germline V lookup: CDR1 GTSNPN, CDR2 SVGIG (reference sequence). The length of the CDR3 is 15 residues. Between the trimmed V and J ends, which lost 1 base and 0 bases, there was a span of 9 bases. This CDR3 is CAWSGGGSTNEKLFF. The CDR3 DNA follows: TGTGCCTGGAGTGGGGGCGGGTCAACTAATGAAAAACTGTTTTTT. Full variable domain (missing parts from reference TRBV30 and TRBJ1-4): SQTIHQWPATLVQPVGSPLSLECTVEGTSNPNLYWYRQAAGRGLQLLFYSVGIGQISSEVPQNLSASRPQDRQFILSSKKLLLSDSGFYLCAWSGGGSTNEKLFFGSGTQLSVL.

In the case of this clonotype: A much larger clone sits a single nucleotide away, making a read error possible. The V gene is TRBV12-3 or TRBV12-4, the J gene TRBJ1-5, with 7 bases fitting TRBD1. The CDR3 runs 13 residues. The V segment lost 6 bases and the J segment 10 bases; nucleotides outside the gene matches: 9. CDR3: CASSDRVVHPQHF. The CDR3 DNA is TGTGCCAGCAGCGACAGGGTCGTTCATCCCCAGCATTTT.

This clonotype was detected a few times. This chain links TRBV20-1 with TRBJ2-7; unclear D gene. Germline CDR1 reads DFQATT; CDR2 reads SNEGSKA (reference sequence). V was pared by 7 bases and J by 0 bases, with 13 bases between. The CDR3 runs to 13 residues. The CDR3 protein is CSGLKGSSYEQYF. In DNA, the CDR3 is TGCAGTGGACTGAAGGGATCCTCCTACGAGCAGTACTTC.

This clonotype was seen repeatedly, ten times or more. The chain combines TRBV20-1 with TRBJ1-5; D gene uncertain. The CDR3 extends over 14 amino acids. Trimming took off 4 bases at V and 2 bases at J, with 12 bases between the two ends. The germline V gene encodes CDR1 DFQATT and CDR2 SNEGSKA (reference sequence). CDR3 coding DNA: TGCAGTGCTACCCGCGACGTTCGCAATCAGCCCCAGCATTTT. Translating gives CSATRDVRNQPQHF.

This clonotype was counted ten times or more. At one end, the junction sequence differs from germline, possibly due to a read error. The chain combines TRBV5-1 with TRBJ2-7; tentative D call: TRBD1 (6 bases). The CDR3 sequence is 13 residues long. CDR1 is SGHRS, CDR2 YFSETQ, per germline. As DNA, the CDR3 is TGCGCCAGCAGCTTGGGGACAGAGTACGGGCAGTACTTC. As protein: CASSLGTEYGQYF.

At least ten counts were recorded for this clonotype. The rearrangement joins TRBV20-1 to TRBJ2-5, with TRBD2 identical over 7 bases. J lost 7 bases, V lost 3 bases, and 14 bases had no gene match. The CDR3 totals 15 residues. Per the germline V gene, CDR1 is DFQATT and CDR2 is SNEGSKA (reference sequence). As DNA, the CDR3 is TGCAGTGCTAGGGACGGCGGGAGTCCGGTAGGGACCCAGTACTTC. Protein: CSARDGGSPVGTQYF.

There are a few counts of this clonotype. The gene calls are TRBV5-1 and TRBJ2-2; D ambiguous. The CDR3 extends over 14 amino acids. Germline-derived CDR1 and CDR2 are SGHRS and YFSETQ. V was cut by 0 bases and J by 4 bases, with 7 bases left in between. The CDR3 DNA sequence: TGCGCCAGCAGCTTGGTTCAGCGCACCGGGGAGCTGTTTTTT. Translating gives CASSLVQRTGELFF.

This clonotype was counted at least ten times. The genes are TRBV6-1 and TRBJ2-7, with 7 bases identical to TRBD1. Unmatched junction bases numbered 4, after V lost 6 bases and J lost 2 bases. CDR3 length equals 13 residues. Germline CDR1 is MNHNS and CDR2 is SASEGT. CDR3 coding DNA: TGTGCCAGCAGCGGACAGGCTCCCTACGAGCAGTACTTC. Amino acid sequence: CASSGQAPYEQYF.

This clonotype was observed at least ten times. The chain joins TRBV5-6 to TRBJ2-3, with 8 bases fitting TRBD1. The V gene end was trimmed by 4 bases and the J gene end by 3 bases; junction bases not matched to a gene: 7. The CDR3 sequence is 15 residues long. Germline V gene data show CDR1 as SGHDT and CDR2 as YYEEEE. CDR3 region: CASSQYRGVTDTQYF. The CDR3 bases are TGTGCCAGCAGCCAATACAGGGGGGTTACAGATACGCAGTATTTT.

This clonotype has ten or more counts. V and J are TRBV10-2 and TRBJ2-5; TRBD2 matches 9 bases. CDR1 WSHSY and CDR2 SAAADI come from the germline V gene. V was clipped by 6 bases and J by 5 bases; unmatched bases: 7. This CDR3 is built from 14 residues. For the CDR3, the DNA is TGCGCCAGCAGGGTAGCGGGAGACGGGGAGACCCAGTACTTC. Its protein is CASRVAGDGETQYF.

At least ten counts were recorded for this clonotype. The chain couples TRBV11-2 to TRBJ2-7; D not resolved. V lost 3 bases to trimming and J lost 2 bases, with 5 bases between them. The germline V gene has CDR1 SGHAT and CDR2 FQNNGV. The CDR3 sequence is 12 residues long. The CDR3 spells CASSFNPYEQYF. The CDR3 DNA follows: TGTGCCAGCAGCTTTAACCCCTACGAGCAGTACTTC.

This clonotype appeared many times. The chain recombines TRBV4-3 with TRBJ2-5, with D possibly being TRBD2 (5 bases). The V end lost 4 bases, the J end lost 5 bases, and 14 bases lay between the germline ends. This CDR3 region has 14 residues. The germline CDR1 and CDR2 sequences are LGHNA and YSLEER. The CDR3 is CASSPSRDWETQYF. CDR3 DNA sequence: TGCGCCAGCAGCCCCAGCCGGGATTGGGAGACCCAGTACTTC.

Turning to this clonotype: A much larger clone is a single base away; this may be a read error. This chain connects TRBV7-2 to TRBJ2-1, with 8 bases lining up with TRBD2. This CDR3 has 15 amino acids. Germline lookup yields CDR1 SGHTA and CDR2 FQGNSA. The chain's CDR3 is CASSLSLTGGPGWIF. CDR3 DNA: TGTGCCAGCAGCTTAAGTCTTACGGGAGGGCCGGGGTGGATCTTC.

This clonotype appeared many times. This sequence joins TRBV6-2 or TRBV6-3 and TRBJ2-5, with unresolved D. The CDR3 sequence is 12 residues long. V lost 6 bases, J lost 4 bases, and 9 bases lay in between. The germline CDR1 and CDR2 sequences are MNHEY and SVGEGT. CDR3 nucleotides: TGTGCCAGCAGAAGGTCCTCAGAGACCCAGTACTTC. This translates into CASRRSSETQYF.

This clonotype appeared many times. The rearrangement uses TRBV20-1 and TRBJ2-1; no definite D call. The CDR3 has 11 amino acids. Germline V lookup: CDR1 DFQATT, CDR2 SNEGSKA (reference sequence). CDR3 loop: CRGSSYNEQFF. For the CDR3, the DNA is TGCAGAGGCAGCTCCTACAATGAGCAGTTCTTC.

This clonotype was seen at least ten times. The V and J genes are TRBV4-2 and TRBJ2-1, with 9 bases lining up with TRBD2. V lost 4 bases to trimming and J lost 6 bases; unmatched junction nucleotides: 10. Looked up from germline, CDR1 is LGHNA and CDR2 is YNFKEQ. CDR3 length: 16 amino acids. In DNA, the CDR3 is TGTGCCAGCAGCCCTTCGGGCCTAGCGGGAAGCAATGAGCAGTTCTTC. Translated, it gives CASSPSGLAGSNEQFF.

This clonotype was recorded many times. This chain links TRBV5-1 with TRBJ2-5; D is perhaps TRBD1 (5 bases). The CDR3 spans 15 residues. CDR1 SGHRS and CDR2 YFSETQ come from the germline V gene. V was shortened by 0 bases and J by 1 base, with 10 bases between the two germline ends. Here the CDR3 DNA reads TGCGCCAGCAGCTTGGGGGCGGACACCCAAGAGACCCAGTACTTC. This sequence encodes CASSLGADTQETQYF.

Concerning this clonotype itself: Since a much larger clone is just one base distant, this may be a read error. J is TRBJ1-1 and V is TRBV12-3 or TRBV12-4, with D possibly matching TRBD1 (6 bases). With 8 bases removed from V and 7 bases from J, the gap between germline ends came to 11 bases. The CDR3 loop spans 11 amino acids. The CDR3 is CASGSRGEAFF. CDR3 bases: TGTGCCAGCGGTTCCAGGGGTGAAGCTTTCTTT.